The clone carrying this T cell receptor beta chain appeared once. The antigen remains undetermined. The data belong to a study of cytomegalovirus exposure and HLA in healthy donors. Study at large: Earlier, 95 million to 130 million unique TCR beta sequences were recovered from roughly 180 million T cells by an analysis. General study results and limits: Researchers reported in a later analysis that a missense DCLRE1C variant was tied to TCR beta V- and J-gene trimming.

Germline CDR1 and CDR2: DFQATT and SNEGSKA (reference sequence). This CDR3 has 11 residues. With V trimmed by 4 bases and J by 6 bases, 2 bases remained unmatched. The PCR made use of 60 Vbeta and 13 Jbeta primers. Repertoires were generated with immunoSEQ multiplex PCR, while TCRdb's copy carries only in-frame clones and drops some. The data contain over 150,000 clones, around 79% of them singletons. Source material: PBMCs. The chain carries TRBV20-1 and TRBJ2-7, with 8 bases matching TRBD1. This TCR was recovered from a middle-aged woman in good health and CMV-seropositive. The CDR3 spells CSAIRGPEQYF. The CDR3 DNA is TGCAGTGCTATCAGGGGGCCCGAGCAGTACTTC.